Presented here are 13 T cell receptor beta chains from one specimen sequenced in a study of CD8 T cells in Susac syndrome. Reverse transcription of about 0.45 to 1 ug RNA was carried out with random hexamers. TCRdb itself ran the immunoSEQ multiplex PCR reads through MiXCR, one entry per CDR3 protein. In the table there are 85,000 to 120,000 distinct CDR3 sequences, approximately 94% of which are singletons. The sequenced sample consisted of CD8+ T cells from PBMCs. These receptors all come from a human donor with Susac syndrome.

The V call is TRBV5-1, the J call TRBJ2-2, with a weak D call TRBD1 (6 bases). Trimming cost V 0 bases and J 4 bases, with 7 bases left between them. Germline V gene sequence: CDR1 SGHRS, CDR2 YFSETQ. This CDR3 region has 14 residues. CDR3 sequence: CASSLGDTTGELFF. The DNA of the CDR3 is TGCGCCAGCAGCTTGGGGGACACCACCGGGGAGCTGTTTTTT.

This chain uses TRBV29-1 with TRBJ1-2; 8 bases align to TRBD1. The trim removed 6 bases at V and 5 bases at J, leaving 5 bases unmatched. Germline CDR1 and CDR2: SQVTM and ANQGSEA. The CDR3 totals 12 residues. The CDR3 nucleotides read TGCAGCGTGGACAGGGTAGTATATGGCTACACCTTC. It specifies CSVDRVVYGYTF.

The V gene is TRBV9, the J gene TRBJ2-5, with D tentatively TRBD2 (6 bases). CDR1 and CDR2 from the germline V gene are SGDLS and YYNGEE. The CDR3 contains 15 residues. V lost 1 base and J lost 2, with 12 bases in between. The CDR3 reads CASSVSGLEQETQYF. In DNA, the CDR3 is TGTGCCAGCAGCGTAAGCGGGCTTGAACAAGAGACCCAGTACTTC.

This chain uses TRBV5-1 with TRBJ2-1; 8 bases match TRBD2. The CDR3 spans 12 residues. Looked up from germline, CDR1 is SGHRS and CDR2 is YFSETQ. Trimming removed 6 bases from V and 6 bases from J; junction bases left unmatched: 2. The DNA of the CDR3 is TGCGCCAGCACCCTAGCGGGCAATGAGCAGTTCTTC. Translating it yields CASTLAGNEQFF.

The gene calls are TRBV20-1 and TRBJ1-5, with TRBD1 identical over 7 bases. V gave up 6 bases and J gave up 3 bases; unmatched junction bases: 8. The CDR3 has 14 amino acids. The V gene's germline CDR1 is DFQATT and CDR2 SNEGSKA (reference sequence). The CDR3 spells CSARTGVDNQPQHF. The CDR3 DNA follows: TGCAGTGCAAGAACAGGGGTGGACAATCAGCCCCAGCATTTT.

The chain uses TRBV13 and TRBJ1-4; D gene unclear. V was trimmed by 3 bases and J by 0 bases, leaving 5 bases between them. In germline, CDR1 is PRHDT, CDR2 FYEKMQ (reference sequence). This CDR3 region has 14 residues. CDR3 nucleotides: TGTGCCAGCAGCTTTAGGGCAACTAATGAAAAACTGTTTTTT. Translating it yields CASSFRATNEKLFF.

CDR3 in amino acids: CSATPTGVLNQPQHF. CDR3 coding DNA: TGCAGTGCTACCCCAACAGGGGTCCTCAATCAGCCCCAGCATTTT. The chain is built from TRBV20-1 and TRBJ1-5; 7 bases map to TRBD1. Losses at the gene ends were 4 bases for V and 3 bases for J; bases not matched to a gene: 9. The CDR3 covers 15 residues. The V gene's germline CDR1 is DFQATT and CDR2 SNEGSKA (reference sequence).

In DNA form, the CDR3 reads TGTGCCAGCAGCTTAGAGCGGGGGGGCTTTTACAATGAGCAGTTCTTC. It encodes CASSLERGGFYNEQFF. V is TRBV7-3 and J is TRBJ2-1, with 10 bases fitting TRBD2. V lost 2 bases to trimming and J lost 4 bases; unmatched junction nucleotides: 5. The germline gives CDR1 SGHTA, CDR2 FQGTGA. CDR3 length equals 16 residues.

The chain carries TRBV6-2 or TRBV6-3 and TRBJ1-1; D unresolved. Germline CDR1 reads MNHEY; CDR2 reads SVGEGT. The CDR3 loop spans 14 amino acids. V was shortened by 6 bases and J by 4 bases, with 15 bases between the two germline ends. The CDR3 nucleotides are TGTGCCAGCAGCCCTATGCTACCGACCACTGAAGCTTTCTTT. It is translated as CASSPMLPTTEAFF.

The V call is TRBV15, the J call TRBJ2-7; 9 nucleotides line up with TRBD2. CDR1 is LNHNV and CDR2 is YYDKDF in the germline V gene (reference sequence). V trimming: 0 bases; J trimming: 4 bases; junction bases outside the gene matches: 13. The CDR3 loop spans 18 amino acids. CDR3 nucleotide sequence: TGTGCCACCAGCAGAGATTTGGTGCTAGCGGGGAGTCTATACGAGCAGTACTTC. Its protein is CATSRDLVLAGSLYEQYF.

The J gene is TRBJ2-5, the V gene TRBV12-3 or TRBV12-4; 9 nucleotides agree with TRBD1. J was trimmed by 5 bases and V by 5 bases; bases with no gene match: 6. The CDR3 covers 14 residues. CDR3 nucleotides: TGTGCCAGCAGTGCCCCCGGACAGGGGGAGACCCAGTACTTC. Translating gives CASSAPGQGETQYF.

CDR3 bases: TGCGCCAGCAGCCAAGCGACAGGGGTTAATGAGCAGTTCTTC. Amino acids: CASSQATGVNEQFF. This chain uses TRBV4-3 with TRBJ2-1; TRBD1 aligns across 8 bases. This CDR3 spans 14 amino acids. V was pared by 1 base and J by 7 bases, with 3 bases of the junction left unmatched. Germline V gene data show CDR1 as LGHNA and CDR2 as YSLEER.

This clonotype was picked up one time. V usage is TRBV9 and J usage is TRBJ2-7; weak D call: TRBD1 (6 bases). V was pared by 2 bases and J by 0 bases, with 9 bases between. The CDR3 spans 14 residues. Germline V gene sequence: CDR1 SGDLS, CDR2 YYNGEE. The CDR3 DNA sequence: TGTGCCAGCAGCGTTACGACAGGCTCCTACGAGCAGTACTTC. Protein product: CASSVTTGSYEQYF.